One sample yielded the 24 T cell receptor beta chains listed below, sequenced in a study of blood T cell repertoires in COVID-19. The protocol was immunoSEQ multiplex PCR, while the TCRdb copy is restricted to in-frame clones and leaves out a portion. Here the sample spans tens of thousands of clones, 65% to 80% being singletons. Sequencing was carried out using peripheral blood. These receptors all stem from a human donor in a cohort sampled during active COVID-19.

This chain joins TRBV5-1 and TRBJ2-2, with D perhaps TRBD2 (6 bases). The CDR3 runs to 17 residues. Trimming removed 6 bases at V and 8 bases at J, with 26 bases between. Germline V gives CDR1 SGHRS, CDR2 YFSETQ. The CDR3, as DNA: TGCGCCAGCACCCCGCCCGGGGGACGGCGGTTAGTAGGGGAGCTGTTTTTT. Translating it yields CASTPPGGRRLVGELFF.

The V and J genes are TRBV30 and TRBJ2-3; TRBD1 is a possible D gene (6 bases). Germline V lookup: CDR1 GTSNPN, CDR2 SVGIG (reference sequence). V was cut by 4 bases and J by 6 bases, with 11 bases left in between. This CDR3 contains 12 residues. This CDR3 reads CAWKRGSDTQYF. The CDR3 DNA follows: TGTGCCTGGAAAAGGGGGTCGGATACGCAGTATTTT.

The chain combines TRBV28 with TRBJ2-2; 9 nucleotides align to TRBD1. V trimming: 3 bases; J trimming: 5 bases; junction bases outside the gene matches: 7. The CDR3 spans 16 residues. Germline loops: CDR1 MDHEN, CDR2 SYDVKM. The CDR3 here is CASSFVGQGKTGELFF. The CDR3 DNA sequence: TGTGCCAGCAGTTTTGTGGGACAGGGAAAAACCGGGGAGCTGTTTTTT.

This clone was seen just once. This rearrangement joins TRBV11-3 to TRBJ2-7; no definite D call. V lost 3 bases, J lost 6 bases, and 6 bases lay in between. CDR1 is SGHNT and CDR2 is YENEEA in the germline V gene. The CDR3 runs 11 residues. As DNA, the CDR3 is TGTGCCAGCAGCTTTTCAGGCGAGCAGTACTTC. The encoded protein is CASSFSGEQYF. The complete variable domain, with remaining parts taken from reference TRBV11-3 and TRBJ2-7, reads EAGVVQSPRYKIIEKKQPVAFWCNPISGHNTLYWYLQNLGQGPELLIRYENEEAVDDSQLPKDRFSAERLKGVDSTLKIQPAELGDSAVYLCASSFSGEQYFGPGTRLTVT.

This rearrangement joins TRBV5-5 to TRBJ2-3, with D unclear. Germline values: CDR1 SGHKS, CDR2 YYEKEE (reference sequence). CDR3 size: 14 residues. The ends were cut back, 0 bases at V and 0 bases at J, with 5 bases in the middle. The CDR3 nucleotides are TGTGCCAGCAGCTTGGACATAAGCACAGATACGCAGTATTTT. This codes for CASSLDISTDTQYF.

This chain uses TRBV19 with TRBJ2-1; TRBD1 matches at 8 bases. Trimming at V came to 1 base and at J to 7 bases, leaving 12 bases not matched to a gene. Germline assignment: CDR1 LNHDA and CDR2 SQIVND (reference sequence). CDR3 size: 17 residues. CDR3 sequence: CASSIGQGAWVGNEQFF. The CDR3 DNA reads TGTGCCAGTAGTATAGGGCAGGGGGCCTGGGTGGGGAATGAGCAGTTCTTC.

This clone turned up a few times. This CDR3 is also generated by other DNA sequences in the sample. The J gene is TRBJ2-7, the V gene TRBV27; D is ambiguous. Trimming pared 3 bases from V and 9 bases from J, leaving 15 bases between. This CDR3 is 13 amino acids long. Looked up from germline, CDR1 is MNHEY and CDR2 is SMNVEV (reference sequence). The CDR3, as DNA: TGTGCCAGCAGTTTTTCGGGTCTCTCGGCGCAGTACTTC. It is translated as CASSFSGLSAQYF.

V is TRBV27 and J is TRBJ1-1; D is undetermined. There are 13 residues in the CDR3. The germline V and J ends were trimmed by 3 bases and 5 bases, with 10 bases remaining between them. Germline V gene lookup returns CDR1 MNHEY and CDR2 SMNVEV (reference sequence). In DNA, the CDR3 is TGTGCCAGCAGTTTCCAGACACGGACTGAAGCTTTCTTT. Its protein is CASSFQTRTEAFF.

The rearrangement links TRBV27 to TRBJ2-1, with TRBD2 matching 8 bases. The CDR3 totals 16 residues. Looked up from germline, CDR1 is MNHEY and CDR2 is SMNVEV (reference sequence). V lost 7 bases to trimming and J lost 4 bases; unmatched junction nucleotides: 12. As DNA, the CDR3 is TGTGCCAGCACCCCCCTGGGCGGGAGGAGGTACAATGAGCAGTTCTTC. It yields the protein CASTPLGGRRYNEQFF.

The rearrangement links TRBV29-1 to TRBJ2-6; TRBD1 might be the D (6 bases). There are 15 residues in the CDR3. Per germline, CDR1 SQVTM and CDR2 ANQGSEA. The germline V and J ends were trimmed by 4 bases and 4 bases, with 14 bases remaining between them. The CDR3 sequence: CSVVTGFAGANVLTF. CDR3 DNA sequence: TGCAGCGTTGTAACAGGGTTTGCAGGGGCCAACGTCCTGACTTTC.

The chain recombines TRBV7-3 with TRBJ1-1; TRBD1 matches at 7 bases. Germline assignment: CDR1 SGHTA and CDR2 FQGTGA. The CDR3 consists of 14 residues. V lost 3 bases to trimming and J lost 5 bases; unmatched junction nucleotides: 6. The CDR3 reads CASSFGTDGTEAFF. The DNA of the CDR3 is TGTGCCAGCAGCTTCGGGACAGACGGGACTGAAGCTTTCTTT. Looking up the rest from reference TRBV7-3 and TRBJ1-1 gives the full variable domain: GAGVSQTPSNKVTEKGKYVELRCDPISGHTALYWYRQSLGQGPEFLIYFQGTGAADDSGLPNDRFFAVRPEGSVSTLKIQRTERGDSAVYLCASSFGTDGTEAFFGQGTRLTVV.

CDR3 sequence (DNA): TGTGCCAGCAGCTTACTTCGGAGGAGGGCGGGAGCTAGAGATACGCAGTATTTT. As protein: CASSLLRRRAGARDTQYF. The chain carries TRBV7-9 and TRBJ2-3; 7 bases map to TRBD2. There are 18 residues in the CDR3. V dropped 2 bases and J dropped 5; count of bases not matched to a gene: 16. Germline V CDR1 and CDR2: SEHNR, FQNEAQ (reference sequence).

This clone appeared once. V usage is TRBV14 and J usage is TRBJ2-3; 7 bases line up with TRBD1. Per the germline V gene, CDR1 is SGHDN and CDR2 is FVKESK. The CDR3 is 14 amino acids. Losses at the gene ends were 3 bases for V and 4 bases for J; bases not matched to a gene: 4. The CDR3 is CASSQLTGADTQYF. As DNA, the CDR3 is TGTGCCAGCAGCCAGCTCACAGGGGCAGATACGCAGTATTTT.

The chain recombines TRBV7-2 with TRBJ1-3; D perhaps matches TRBD1 (6 bases). Germline lookup yields CDR1 SGHTA and CDR2 FQGNSA. CDR3 length equals 18 residues. With 1 base removed from V and 0 bases from J, the gap between germline ends came to 16 bases. CDR3 bases: TGTGCCAGCAGCTTAGAGAGGACAGCTTTCCTCTCTGGAAACACCATATATTTT. Translated, it gives CASSLERTAFLSGNTIYF.

The rearrangement joins TRBV11-3 to TRBJ2-3, with 10 positions matching TRBD2. There are 15 residues in the CDR3. CDR1 and CDR2 from the germline V gene are SGHNT and YENEEA. The V gene end was trimmed by 3 bases and the J gene end by 4 bases; junction bases not matched to a gene: 4. The CDR3 DNA sequence: TGTGCCAGCAGCTTCAAAGCGGGAGGGGCAGATACGCAGTATTTT. Translating it yields CASSFKAGGADTQYF.

CDR3 residues: CASSQDLSSYNSPLHF. The CDR3 nucleotides are TGCGCCAGCAGCCAAGATCTTAGCTCCTATAATTCACCCCTCCACTTT. The V and J genes are TRBV4-3 and TRBJ1-6, with D uncertain. This CDR3 spans 16 amino acids. The germline V gene encodes CDR1 LGHNA and CDR2 YSLEER. The V end lost 0 bases, the J end lost 0 bases, and 6 bases lay between the germline ends.

The chain combines TRBV28 with TRBJ2-2; possible D gene TRBD1, 6 bases. Germline CDR1 reads MDHEN; CDR2 reads SYDVKM. The CDR3 extends over 16 amino acids. Trimming pared 7 bases from V and 5 bases from J, leaving 20 bases between. The CDR3 DNA follows: TGTGCCAGCACCGGCAGGGGAAACAGGGTGACCGGGGAGCTGTTTTTT. Encoded protein: CASTGRGNRVTGELFF.

The chain has TRBV7-2 and TRBJ2-7; 7 nucleotides align to TRBD1. V gave up 1 base and J gave up 6 bases; unmatched junction bases: 6. CDR3 length: 14 amino acids. Per the germline V gene, CDR1 is SGHTA and CDR2 is FQGNSA. CDR3 protein: CASSLGTGGGEQYF. CDR3 coding DNA: TGTGCCAGCAGCTTAGGGACAGGTGGGGGCGAGCAGTACTTC. The full variable domain, rest sourced from reference TRBV7-2 and TRBJ2-7, is GAGVSQSPSNKVTEKGKDVELRCDPISGHTALYWYRQSLGQGLEFLIYFQGNSAPDKSGLPSDRFSAERTGGSVSTLTIQRTQQEDSAVYLCASSLGTGGGEQYFGPGTRLTVT.

V and J are TRBV7-2 and TRBJ2-1, with 9 bases lining up with TRBD2. V lost 2 bases, J lost 4 bases, and 3 bases stayed unmatched. The CDR3 covers 15 residues. CDR1 is SGHTA and CDR2 is FQGNSA in the germline V gene. The CDR3 protein is CASSLRAGGYNEQFF. Written as DNA, the CDR3 is TGTGCCAGCAGCTTACGAGCGGGAGGTTACAATGAGCAGTTCTTC.

The rearrangement joins TRBV24-1 to TRBJ2-5, with 8 nucleotides matching TRBD2. This CDR3 contains 16 residues. J gave up 5 bases and V 1 base, and 8 bases lay outside the gene matches. Germline V CDR1 and CDR2: KGHDR, SFDVKD. CDR3 amino acids: CATSDFTREGLETQYF. DNA of the CDR3: TGTGCCACCAGTGATTTCACCCGGGAGGGCCTTGAGACCCAGTACTTC.

This chain uses TRBV5-1 with TRBJ1-2, with TRBD1 matching 8 bases. This CDR3 contains 17 residues. CDR1 and CDR2 (germline): SGHRS, YFSETQ. Trimming at V came to 1 base and at J to 0 bases, leaving 8 bases not matched to a gene. In DNA, the CDR3 is TGCGCCAGCAGCTTGCAATCGACAGGGGCCGCTAACTATGGCTACACCTTC. It translates to CASSLQSTGAANYGYTF.

This sequence joins TRBV7-3 and TRBJ1-2; TRBD1 matches 7 bases. CDR1 is SGHTA and CDR2 is FQGTGA in the germline V gene. V dropped 5 bases and J dropped 4; count of bases not matched to a gene: 7. The CDR3 is 14 residues long. The CDR3 spells CASSTRQGGYGYTF. The DNA for the CDR3 is TGTGCCAGCAGCACAAGACAGGGAGGCTATGGCTACACCTTC.

This clone is a singleton in its sample. V and J are TRBV18 and TRBJ2-5; 9 bases agree with TRBD2. This CDR3 region has 13 residues. V lost 5 bases and J lost 5; bases outside the gene matches: 3. Germline loops: CDR1 KGHSH, CDR2 LQKENI. The CDR3 spells CASSGLATETQYF. CDR3 DNA: TGTGCCAGCTCAGGACTAGCGACGGAGACCCAGTACTTC.

This clone was observed a handful of times. The rearrangement uses TRBV27 and TRBJ2-1; 8 bases align to TRBD1. Germline values: CDR1 MNHEY, CDR2 SMNVEV (reference sequence). J lost 6 bases, V lost 6 bases, and 13 bases had no gene match. CDR3 size: 16 residues. CDR3 sequence: CASSLTWTGISNEQFF. The CDR3 DNA is TGTGCCAGCAGCCTTACATGGACAGGGATCTCCAATGAGCAGTTCTTC.